This record covers a single T cell receptor beta chain. When the RNA was reverse transcribed, random hexamers were used with an input of 0.5 to 1 ug. TCRdb itself ran the immunoSEQ multiplex PCR reads through MiXCR, one entry per CDR3 protein. The sample carries 200,000 to 250,000 distinct CDR3 sequences, 95% recorded once. The source of the sample is a study of CD8 T cells in Susac syndrome. Trimming took 0 bases from V and 0 from J, leaving 6 bases between them. The germline V gene encodes CDR1 LNHNV and CDR2 YYDKDF (reference sequence). The CDR3 is 16 amino acids. The chain carries TRBV15 and TRBJ2-6; D is undetermined. Input material: CD4+ T cells from PBMCs. The clonotype originates from a human donor with multiple sclerosis. The chain's CDR3 is CATSRDRVSGANVLTF. Here the CDR3 DNA reads TGTGCCACCAGCAGAGATCGAGTCTCTGGGGCCAACGTCCTGACTTTC.